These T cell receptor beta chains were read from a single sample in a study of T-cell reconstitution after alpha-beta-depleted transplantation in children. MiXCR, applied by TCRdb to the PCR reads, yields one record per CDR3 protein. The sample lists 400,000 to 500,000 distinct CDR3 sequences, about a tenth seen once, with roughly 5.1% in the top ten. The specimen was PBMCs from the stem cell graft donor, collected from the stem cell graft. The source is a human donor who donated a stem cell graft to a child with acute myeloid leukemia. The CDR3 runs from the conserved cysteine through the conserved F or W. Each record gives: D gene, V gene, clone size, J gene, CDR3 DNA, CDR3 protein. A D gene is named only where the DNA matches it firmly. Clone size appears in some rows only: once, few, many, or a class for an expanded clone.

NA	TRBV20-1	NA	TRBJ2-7	TGCAGTGCTAACCCACAGGATCCCTCCTACGAGCAGTACTTC	CSANPQDPSYEQYF
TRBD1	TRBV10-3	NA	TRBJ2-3	TGTGCCACCCTGGGACAGGGGGCAGATACGCAGTATTTT	CATLGQGADTQYF
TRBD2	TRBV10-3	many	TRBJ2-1	TGTGCCATCAGTACCTATTCTTCTAGCGGGAGGTCGCAAGAGCAGTTCTTC	CAISTYSSSGRSQEQFF
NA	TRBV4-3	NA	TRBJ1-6	TGCGCCAGCAGCTCCCGACAGGCCGGGGCTAATTCACCCCTCCACTTT	CASSSRQAGANSPLHF
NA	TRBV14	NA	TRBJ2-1	TGTGCCAGCAGCCAAGATTTTCAGAATGAGCAGTTCTTC	CASSQDFQNEQFF
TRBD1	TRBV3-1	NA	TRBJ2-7	TGTGCCAGCACCCAAGCAACAGGGGCATCCTACGAGCAGTACTTC	CASTQATGASYEQYF
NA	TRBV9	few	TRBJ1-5	TGTGCCAGCAGCGTAGGGGAGGGAAGCCAGCCCCAGCATTTT	CASSVGEGSQPQHF
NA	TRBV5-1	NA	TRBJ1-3	TGCGCCAGCAGCTTGGACGTCGGAAGAAGCTCTGGAAACACCATATATTTT	CASSLDVGRSSGNTIYF
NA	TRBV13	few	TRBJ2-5	TGTGCCAGCAGCTTCGGACTCACCAATAATCAAGAGACCCAGTACTTC	CASSFGLTNNQETQYF
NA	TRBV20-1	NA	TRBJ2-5	TGCAGTGCTACGGGCCCGGGGGAGACCCAGTACTTC	CSATGPGETQYF
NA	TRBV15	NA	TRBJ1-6	TGTGCCACCAGCTTGTCAGGACATCATAATTCACCCCTCCACTTT	CATSLSGHHNSPLHF
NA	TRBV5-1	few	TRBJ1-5	TGCGCCAGCAGCTTGGCCGGGACATTCGAACAGCCCCAGCATTTT	CASSLAGTFEQPQHF
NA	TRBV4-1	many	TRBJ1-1	TGCGCCAGCAGCCAAGATCACGGGACTGGTGGGGTCTTT	CASSQDHGTGGVF
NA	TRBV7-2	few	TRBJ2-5	TGTGCCTCATGGCGGGGCCAAGAGACCCAGTACTTC	CASWRGQETQYF
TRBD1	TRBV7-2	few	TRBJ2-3	TGTGCCAGCAGCCCCGGGGACAGGGTAGCTAATACGCAGTATTTT	CASSPGDRVANTQYF
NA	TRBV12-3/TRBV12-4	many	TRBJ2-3	TGTGCCAGCAGTTTGCGCCCCTCGGCACCAGATACGCAGTATTTT	CASSLRPSAPDTQYF
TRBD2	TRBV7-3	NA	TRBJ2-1	TGTGCCAGCAGCTTAACCCCGCGGGAGGGCCGGGGCAATGAGCAGTTCTTC	CASSLTPREGRGNEQFF
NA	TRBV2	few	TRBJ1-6	TGTGCCAGCAGCGGGGGCGCGGATTCACCCCTCCACTTT	CASSGGADSPLHF
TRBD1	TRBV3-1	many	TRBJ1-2	TGTGCCAGCAGCATGGGACAGGGTGGCGGCTACACCTTC	CASSMGQGGGYTF
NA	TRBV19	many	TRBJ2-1	TGTGCCAGTAGTATAGGAGGCGAATACAATGAGCAGTTCTTC	CASSIGGEYNEQFF
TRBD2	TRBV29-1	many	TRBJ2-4	TGCAGCGTTGGACTAGCGGGAGGAAGAAACATTCAGTACTTC	CSVGLAGGRNIQYF
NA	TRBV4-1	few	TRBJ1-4	TGCGCCAGCAGCCAACCACAGACGGAGGGGAATGAAAAACTGTTTTTT	CASSQPQTEGNEKLFF
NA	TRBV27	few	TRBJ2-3	TGTGCCAGCAGTTTCGAGGGAGATACGCAGTATTTT	CASSFEGDTQYF
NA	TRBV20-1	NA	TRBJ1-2	TGCAGTGCTACTTCGGAGAACTATGGCTACACCTTC	CSATSENYGYTF
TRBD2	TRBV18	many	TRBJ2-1	TGTGCCAGCTCACCACCTCGGCTAGCGGGAGTGGGCCCAAAGTACAATGAGCAGTTCTTC	CASSPPRLAGVGPKYNEQFF
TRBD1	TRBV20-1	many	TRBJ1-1	TGCAGTGCTCTAACAGGGGGCACTGAAGCTTTCTTT	CSALTGGTEAFF
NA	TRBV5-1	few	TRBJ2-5	TGCGCCAGCAGCTTGGACTGGGTTGGAAAACAAGAGACCCAGTACTTC	CASSLDWVGKQETQYF
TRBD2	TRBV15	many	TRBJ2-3	TGTGCCACCAGCAGAGACGCGGGAGAAGATACGCAGTATTTT	CATSRDAGEDTQYF
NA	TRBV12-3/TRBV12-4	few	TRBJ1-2	TGTGCCAGCAGTTTAGGGAGGGGAGTTTATGGCTACACCTTC	CASSLGRGVYGYTF
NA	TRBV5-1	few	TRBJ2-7	TGCGCCAGCAGCTTAATTGACGGCTCCTACGAGCAGTACTTC	CASSLIDGSYEQYF
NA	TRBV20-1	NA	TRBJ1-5	TGCAGTGCTAGAGAGGGGGATAGCAATCAGCCCCAGCATTTT	CSAREGDSNQPQHF
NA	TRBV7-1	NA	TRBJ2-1	TGTGCCAGCAGACTCGCTCAGGGGAACTCTAAGCAGGTCTTC	CASRLAQGNSKQVF
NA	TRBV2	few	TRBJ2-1	TGTGCCAGCAGTGTTTCTGGGGACCCTGAGCAGTTCTTC	CASSVSGDPEQFF
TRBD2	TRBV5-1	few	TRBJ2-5	TGCGCCAGCAGCTTGGTTGGGCGGGGGGGCCAGGAGACCCAGTACTTC	CASSLVGRGGQETQYF
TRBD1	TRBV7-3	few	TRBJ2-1	TGTGCCAGCAGCTTCGGGACAGGGGCCAATGAGCAGTTCTTC	CASSFGTGANEQFF
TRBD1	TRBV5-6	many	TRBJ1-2	TGTGCCAGCAGCTTGGGCAGGGGGCATGGCTACACCTTC	CASSLGRGHGYTF
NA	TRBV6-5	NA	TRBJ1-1	TGTGCCAGCAGCCCGGGCGTACCTGAAGCTTTCTTT	CASSPGVPEAFF
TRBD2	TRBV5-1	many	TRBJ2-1	TGCGCCAGCAGGACTAGCGGGAAGTCGGGCAATGAGCAGTTCTTC	CASRTSGKSGNEQFF
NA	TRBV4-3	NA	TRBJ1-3	TGCGCCAGCAGCCCGGATGGAAACACCATATATTTT	CASSPDGNTIYF
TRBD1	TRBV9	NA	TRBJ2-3	TGTGCCAGCAGCGGCAGGGGACAGCGCACAGATACGCAGTATTTT	CASSGRGQRTDTQYF
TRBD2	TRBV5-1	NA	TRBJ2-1	TGCGCCAGCAGCCCGACTAGCGGGGTTCCCTACAATGAGCAGTTCTTC	CASSPTSGVPYNEQFF